These 19 T cell receptor beta chains were sequenced from one sample in a study of blood T cell repertoires in COVID-19. TCRdb keeps only in-frame clones here, not all; method: immunoSEQ multiplex PCR. The sample holds over 200,000 clones, 65% to 85% seen once. The sample was peripheral blood. These receptors originate from a man over 45 with active or convalescent COVID-19.

This chain links TRBV7-2 with TRBJ1-3; perhaps TRBD1 as D (5 bases). The length of the CDR3 is 11 residues. CDR1 is SGHTA, CDR2 FQGNSA, per germline. V shed 5 bases and J shed 9 bases, with 8 bases lying between them. The CDR3 DNA reads TGTGCCAGCAGCGGGGGGGGCACCATATATTTT. Protein product: CASSGGGTIYF.

CDR3 DNA sequence: TGTGCCAGCAGTTTCGGGAGCTATGGCTACACCTTC. Translated: CASSFGSYGYTF. J is TRBJ1-2 and V is TRBV12-3 or TRBV12-4, with no clear D. V was pared by 3 bases and J by 4 bases, with 6 bases between. The CDR3 consists of 12 residues.

CDR3 DNA sequence: TGTGCCAGCATGATTGGTGGGGGCAATCATGGCTACACCTTC. Protein sequence: CASMIGGGNHGYTF. The rearrangement uses TRBV6-6 and TRBJ1-2; tentatively, D is TRBD1 (6 bases). Germline V gives CDR1 MNHNY, CDR2 SVGAGI (reference sequence). The V end was cut by 7 bases, the J end by 6 bases, with 18 bases between. The CDR3 spans 14 residues.

This clone was seen only a few times. The genes are TRBV10-3 and TRBJ2-7, with D perhaps TRBD2 (5 bases). The CDR3 spans 15 residues. V lost 3 bases and J 1 base, leaving 13 bases between the germline ends. CDR1 ENHRY and CDR2 SYGVKD come from the germline V gene. The CDR3 bases are TGTGCCATCAGTGATCCCGGGAAAGAATCCTACGAGCAGTACTTC. Translated: CAISDPGKESYEQYF.

V is TRBV7-9 and J is TRBJ2-1; 11 bases are shared with TRBD2. The CDR3 has 16 residues. Unmatched junction bases numbered 9, after V lost 5 bases and J lost 6 bases. The V gene's germline CDR1 is SEHNR and CDR2 FQNEAQ (reference sequence). The chain's CDR3 is CASSPTTSGGTNEQFF. The CDR3 nucleotides read TGTGCCAGCAGCCCTACAACTAGCGGGGGAACCAATGAGCAGTTCTTC.

V usage is TRBV7-9 and J usage is TRBJ1-1; D may be TRBD1 (6 bases). V gave up 4 bases and J gave up 0 bases, with 12 bases separating them. CDR1 is SEHNR and CDR2 is FQNEAQ in the germline V gene (reference sequence). The CDR3 totals 15 residues. In DNA, the CDR3 is TGTGCCAGCAGCTGGGAGGGGGGCATGAACACTGAAGCTTTCTTT. Translating gives CASSWEGGMNTEAFF.

The CDR3 DNA reads TGTGCCAGCAGTGGCGACCAGGGATGGGAAAACATTCAGTACTTC. Translating it yields CASSGDQGWENIQYF. The V and J genes are TRBV2 and TRBJ2-4; possible D gene TRBD1, 5 bases. V was pared by 4 bases and J by 5 bases, with 15 bases between. CDR1 is SNHLY and CDR2 is FYNNEI in the germline V gene. The CDR3 spans 15 residues.

This chain connects TRBV10-3 to TRBJ2-1; TRBD1 might be the D (5 bases). V lost 11 bases, J lost 6 bases, and 17 bases lay in between. Germline CDR1 reads ENHRY; CDR2 reads SYGVKD. This CDR3 has 13 residues. In DNA form, the CDR3 reads TGTGCCCTACAAGGGGCAGGGTCCAATGAGCAGTTCTTC. As protein: CALQGAGSNEQFF.

The chain combines TRBV10-3 with TRBJ1-1, with TRBD1 as a possible D gene (5 bases). Trimming removed 10 bases from V and 7 bases from J, with 19 bases in between. The CDR3 spans 13 residues. The germline V gene has CDR1 ENHRY and CDR2 SYGVKD. The CDR3 DNA reads TGTGCCACCCAAGGGATAGGGGCAAGTGAAGCTTTCTTT. Encoded protein: CATQGIGASEAFF.

The chain joins TRBV30 to TRBJ2-5, with 7 bases aligning to TRBD1. Germline lookup yields CDR1 GTSNPN and CDR2 SVGIG (reference sequence). The CDR3 spans 14 residues. V was pared by 3 bases and J by 1 base, with 5 bases of the junction left unmatched. This CDR3 is CAWSTGEGQETQYF. The CDR3 DNA reads TGTGCCTGGAGCACAGGGGAAGGCCAAGAGACCCAGTACTTC.

The chain couples TRBV30 to TRBJ2-7; TRBD2 agrees at 9 bases. Germline CDR1 GTSNPN, CDR2 SVGIG (reference sequence). With V trimmed by 8 bases and J by 7 bases, 15 bases remained unmatched. This CDR3 is built from 14 residues. The CDR3 spells CAVRGSGGHLEQYF. The CDR3 DNA reads as TGTGCCGTCAGGGGGAGCGGGGGGCACCTGGAGCAGTACTTC. The whole variable domain, remainder taken from reference TRBV30 and TRBJ2-7, is SQTIHQWPATLVQPVGSPLSLECTVEGTSNPNLYWYRQAAGRGLQLLFYSVGIGQISSEVPQNLSASRPQDRQFILSSKKLLLSDSGFYLCAVRGSGGHLEQYFGPGTRLTVT.

The chain has TRBV18 and TRBJ1-4; TRBD1 might be the D (5 bases). The CDR3 runs to 15 residues. Germline V lookup: CDR1 KGHSH, CDR2 LQKENI. Deletions cut 3 bases from V and 7 bases from J, with 15 bases between. CDR3 DNA sequence: TGTGCCAGCTCACCCATGGGGGGAGTCGGTGAAAAACTGTTTTTT. Protein: CASSPMGGVGEKLFF.

CDR3 coding DNA: TGCGCCAGCAGCTTGGAAGGGGTGATGACTGAAGCTTTCTTT. Translating it yields CASSLEGVMTEAFF. The J gene is TRBJ1-1, the V gene TRBV5-1, with D perhaps matching TRBD1 (5 bases). Germline CDR1 reads SGHRS; CDR2 reads YFSETQ. Trimming stripped 0 bases from V and 5 bases from J, with 11 bases between. The CDR3 is 14 amino acids.

J is TRBJ1-1 and V is TRBV7-3; D is ambiguous. V was shortened by 4 bases and J by 2 bases, with 8 bases between the two germline ends. The germline CDR1 and CDR2 sequences are SGHTA and FQGTGA. The CDR3 runs to 13 residues. The CDR3 sequence is CASSSLINTEAFF. CDR3 bases: TGTGCCAGCAGCTCCCTAATTAACACTGAAGCTTTCTTT.

This chain joins TRBV7-9 and TRBJ1-1, with D perhaps TRBD1 (6 bases). The V end lost 4 bases, the J end lost 0 bases, and 15 bases lay between the germline ends. CDR3 size: 16 residues. CDR1 and CDR2 from the germline V gene are SEHNR and FQNEAQ (reference sequence). DNA of the CDR3: TGTGCCAGCAGCTCCCCCCCTGGACAGTTGAACACTGAAGCTTTCTTT. Its protein is CASSSPPGQLNTEAFF.

In DNA, the CDR3 is TGTGCCAGCAGCAGAGAGGGATCCCTTGGGGCCAACGTCCTGACTTTC. This codes for CASSREGSLGANVLTF. This chain uses TRBV14 with TRBJ2-6, with a weak D call TRBD2 (5 bases). The V gene's germline CDR1 is SGHDN and CDR2 FVKESK. The ends were cut back, 5 bases at V and 3 bases at J, with 14 bases in the middle. The CDR3 runs 16 residues.

The chain carries TRBV7-2 and TRBJ1-1; 9 positions agree with TRBD1. V dropped 6 bases and J dropped 5; count of bases not matched to a gene: 1. In germline, CDR1 is SGHTA, CDR2 FQGNSA. The CDR3 totals 12 residues. The CDR3 here is CASRTGGTEAFF. CDR3 bases: TGTGCCAGCAGGACAGGGGGTACTGAAGCTTTCTTT.

V gene TRBV19 combines with J gene TRBJ1-1; possible D gene TRBD1, 6 bases. CDR1 LNHDA and CDR2 SQIVND come from the germline V gene (reference sequence). CDR3 length: 13 residues. Trimming pared 6 bases from V and 1 base from J, leaving 9 bases between. In DNA form, the CDR3 reads TGTGCCAGTAGGCCGGGACAGAACACTGAAGCTTTCTTT. It is translated as CASRPGQNTEAFF. Complete variable domain (other parts from reference TRBV19 and TRBJ1-1): DGGITQSPKYLFRKEGQNVTLSCEQNLNHDAMYWYRQDPGQGLRLIYYSQIVNDFQKGDIAEGYSVSREKKESFPLTVTSAQKNPTAFYLCASRPGQNTEAFFGQGTRLTVV.

This chain links TRBV11-3 with TRBJ2-1; 11 bases line up with TRBD2. Losses at the gene ends were 0 bases for V and 6 bases for J; bases not matched to a gene: 4. Germline CDR1 and CDR2: SGHNT and YENEEA. The CDR3 has 16 amino acids. In DNA, the CDR3 is TGTGCCAGCAGCTTAGATCTAGCGGGGGGTCCCAATGAGCAGTTCTTC. Residues: CASSLDLAGGPNEQFF.